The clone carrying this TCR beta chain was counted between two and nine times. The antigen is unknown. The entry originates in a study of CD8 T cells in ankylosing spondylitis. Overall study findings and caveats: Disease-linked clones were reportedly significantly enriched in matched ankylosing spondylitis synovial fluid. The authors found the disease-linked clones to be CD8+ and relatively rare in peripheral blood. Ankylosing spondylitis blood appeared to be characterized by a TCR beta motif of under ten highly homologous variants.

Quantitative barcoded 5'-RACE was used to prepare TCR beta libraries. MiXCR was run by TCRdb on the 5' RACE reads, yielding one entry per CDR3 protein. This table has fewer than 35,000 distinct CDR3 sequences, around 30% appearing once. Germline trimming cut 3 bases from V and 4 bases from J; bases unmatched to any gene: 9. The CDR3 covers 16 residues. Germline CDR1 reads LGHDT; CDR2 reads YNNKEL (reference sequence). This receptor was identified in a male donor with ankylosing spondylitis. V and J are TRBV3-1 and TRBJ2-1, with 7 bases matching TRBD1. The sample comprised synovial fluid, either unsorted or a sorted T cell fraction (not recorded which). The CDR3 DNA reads TGTGCCAGCAGCCAGGGACAGTATGGTACTTACAATGAGCAGTTCTTC. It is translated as CASSQGQYGTYNEQFF.